These T cell receptor beta chains were read from a single sample in a study of T cell repertoires in aging, cancer and after chemotherapy. In TCRdb, the multiplex PCR reads were re-called with MiXCR into one record per CDR3 protein. The sample consists of 11,000 or so distinct CDR3 sequences, about 24% of them appearing once. Sequenced: blood. Receptors originate from a human donor in good health. Each CDR3 is given with its conserved first and last residue. D genes are given only for firm matches. Where a row states a size, it is once, few, many or the class of an expanded clone; other rows omit it.

clone_size	d_call	v_call	j_call	cdr3_aa	cdr3_nt
-	-	TRBV19	TRBJ1-5	CASSISAPGNQPQHF	TGTGCCAGTAGTATTAGTGCCCCTGGCAATCAGCCCCAGCATTTT
few	TRBD2	TRBV7-9	TRBJ2-3	CASSFILGTSGGLRTDTQYF	TGTGCCAGCAGCTTCATTCTCGGGACTAGCGGGGGGCTCCGCACAGATACGCAGTATTTT
medium-sized	-	TRBV20-1	TRBJ1-2	CSARGRGYTF	TGCAGTGCCAGAGGCCGTGGCTACACCTTC
-	TRBD1	TRBV30	TRBJ2-3	CAWSPRDRGDTQYF	TGTGCCTGGAGTCCTAGGGACAGGGGAGATACGCAGTATTTT
medium-sized	-	TRBV7-2	TRBJ2-3	CASSLVIHSTDTQYF	TGTGCCAGCAGCTTAGTAATACATAGCACAGATACGCAGTATTTT
-	-	TRBV5-1	TRBJ2-7	CASSIGELYEQYF	TGCGCCAGCAGCATTGGGGAACTCTACGAGCAGTACTTC
few	TRBD2	TRBV7-2	TRBJ2-1	CASTWTGGTNRNEQFF	TGTGCCAGCACTTGGACTGGGGGGACTAATCGGAATGAGCAGTTCTTC
-	TRBD2	TRBV24-1	TRBJ2-3	CATSEASGGTDTQYF	TGTGCCACCAGTGAGGCTAGCGGGGGCACAGATACGCAGTATTTT
medium-sized	-	TRBV29-1	TRBJ2-1	CSVSTGEQFF	TGCAGCGTTAGTACTGGTGAGCAGTTCTTC
-	-	TRBV5-6	TRBJ1-5	CASSLRLRRVLRPQHF	TGTGCCAGCAGCTTAAGGCTCCGCAGGGTTCTTCGACCCCAGCATTTT
medium-sized	TRBD2	TRBV6-5	TRBJ2-7	CASRLAGGEDGEQYF	TGTGCCAGCAGGCTAGCGGGGGGGGAGGACGGCGAGCAGTACTTC
-	-	TRBV7-9	TRBJ2-6	CASSFAFGGRFGANVLTF	TGTGCCAGCAGCTTTGCTTTTGGGGGGCGTTTTGGGGCCAACGTCCTGACTTTC
few	-	TRBV20-1	TRBJ1-1	CSAPDRGRRSNTEAFF	TGCAGTGCCCCTGACCGGGGCCGCCGATCGAACACTGAAGCTTTCTTT
medium-sized	-	TRBV6-2/TRBV6-3	TRBJ2-7	CASTDRDYEQYF	TGTGCCAGCACTGACAGAGATTACGAGCAGTACTTC
-	TRBD1	TRBV5-1	TRBJ2-7	CASSPRTGVSEQYF	TGTGCCAGCAGCCCCCGGACAGGGGTCTCCGAGCAGTACTTC
-	-	TRBV6-2/TRBV6-3	TRBJ2-2	CASSWRTRDYLLQGGTGELFF	TGTGCCAGCAGTTGGAGGACGCGGGACTACCTACTTCAAGGGGGAACCGGGGAGCTGTTTTTT
few	-	TRBV30	TRBJ2-3	CAWKRAGQTDTQYF	TGTGCCTGGAAGAGGGCAGGACAGACAGATACGCAGTATTTT
medium-sized	-	TRBV19	TRBJ1-1	CASSVQGIRTEAFF	TGTGCCAGTAGTGTTCAGGGGATCCGCACTGAAGCTTTCTTT
-	-	TRBV6-1	TRBJ1-3	CASKGVGSSGNTIYF	TGTGCCAGCAAAGGGGTCGGTAGCTCTGGAAACACCATATATTTT
-	-	TRBV20-1	TRBJ1-1	CSAQVGGGDTEAFF	TGCAGTGCCCAAGTCGGGGGAGGGGACACTGAAGCTTTCTTT
medium-sized	TRBD1	TRBV6-2/TRBV6-3	TRBJ2-7	CASSRQGSEQYF	TGTGCCAGCAGCCGACAGGGGTCCGAGCAGTACTTC
-	TRBD1	TRBV20-1	TRBJ1-3	CSLQGSGNTIYF	TGCAGCCTACAGGGGTCTGGAAACACCATATATTTT
medium-sized	-	TRBV29-1	TRBJ2-1	CSVDSPSYNEQFF	TGCAGCGTTGACTCCCCCTCCTACAATGAGCAGTTCTTC
few	TRBD1	TRBV7-2	TRBJ1-2	CASSLAPGQGKSDGYTF	TGTGCCAGCAGCCTCGCCCCGGGACAGGGGAAATCGGATGGCTACACCTTC
-	-	TRBV7-2	TRBJ1-3	CASSLMGAGSGNTIYF	TGTGCCAGCAGCCTGATGGGGGCGGGGTCTGGAAACACCATATATTTT
-	-	TRBV6-2/TRBV6-3	TRBJ2-3	CASSYETGYTDTQYF	TGTGCCAGCAGTTACGAGACAGGCTACACAGATACGCAGTATTTT
medium-sized	-	TRBV5-1	TRBJ2-7	CASSLDNVEQYF	TGCGCCAGCAGCTTGGACAATGTCGAGCAGTACTTC
medium-sized	TRBD1	TRBV6-1	TRBJ2-7	CASSESPPGQGTYEQYF	TGTGCCAGCAGTGAATCTCCCCCGGGACAGGGGACCTACGAGCAGTACTTC
-	TRBD2	TRBV20-1	TRBJ2-5	CRGAGGGETQYF	TGCAGGGGCGCGGGGGGAGGAGAGACCCAGTACTTC
-	TRBD1	TRBV5-4	TRBJ1-1	CASSFSTGDTEAFF	TGTGCCAGCAGCTTTTCGACAGGGGACACTGAAGCTTTCTTT
-	-	TRBV6-5	TRBJ2-1	CASSPRRISYNEQFF	TGTGCCAGCAGCCCCCGGCGGATCTCCTACAATGAGCAGTTCTTC
-	TRBD2	TRBV6-6	TRBJ2-1	CASRGAAGGYNEQFF	TGTGCCAGCAGGGGGGCGGCGGGGGGGTACAATGAGCAGTTCTTC
-	TRBD1	TRBV20-1	TRBJ1-5	CSTTLRGTVGQPQHF	TGCAGTACCACCCTAAGGGGGACAGTGGGTCAGCCCCAGCATTTT
few	TRBD2	TRBV15	TRBJ2-1	CATSRDAGGANEQFF	TGTGCCACCAGCAGAGATGCGGGGGGGGCGAATGAGCAGTTCTTC
few	-	TRBV6-1	TRBJ2-7	CASSRGYEQYF	TGTGCCAGCAGTCGGGGGTACGAGCAGTACTTC
few	-	TRBV5-1	TRBJ2-7	CASSFGVNYEQYF	TGCGCCAGCAGCTTCGGGGTAAACTACGAGCAGTACTTC
few	-	TRBV6-4	TRBJ1-6	CASSLSRRPYNSPLHF	TGTGCCAGCAGTCTGTCACGGAGACCTTATAATTCACCCCTCCACTTT
few	-	TRBV21-1	TRBJ2-1	CASRGTGSYNEQFF	TGTGCCAGCAGAGGGACAGGGAGTTACAATGAGCAGTTCTTC
few	-	TRBV7-2	TRBJ2-5	CASETGLWGETQYF	TGTGCCAGCGAAACGGGACTCTGGGGGGAGACCCAGTACTTC
few	TRBD1	TRBV18	TRBJ2-2	CASSPTGTENTGELFF	TGTGCCAGCTCTCCAACCGGGACAGAGAACACCGGGGAGCTGTTTTTT
-	-	TRBV4-2	TRBJ2-1	CAISQAADLPYNEQFF	TGCGCCATCAGCCAAGCGGCTGACCTTCCCTACAATGAGCAGTTCTTC
-	-	TRBV7-2	TRBJ1-1	CASSLYWGSETEAFF	TGTGCCAGCAGCTTGTATTGGGGTTCCGAAACTGAAGCTTTCTTT
-	TRBD2	TRBV30	TRBJ2-2	CAWSGLAGVDRELFF	TGTGCCTGGAGTGGACTAGCGGGGGTGGACCGGGAGCTGTTTTTT
few	-	TRBV6-5	TRBJ1-3	CASSLPLQETGNTIYF	TGTGCCAGCAGTTTGCCCTTACAGGAGACTGGAAACACCATATATTTT
-	-	TRBV7-6	TRBJ1-5	CASSLGLSGSGFLLDQPQHF	TGTGCCAGCAGCTTAGGGTTGAGCGGATCAGGGTTTCTATTGGATCAGCCCCAGCATTTT
few	TRBD2	TRBV11-2	TRBJ2-1	CASSSLPGLATNEQFF	TGTGCCAGCAGCTCCTTACCGGGACTAGCGACCAATGAGCAGTTCTTC
-	-	TRBV11-1	TRBJ2-2	CASSLGWATGELFF	TGTGCCAGCAGCTTAGGTTGGGCTACCGGGGAGCTGTTTTTT
medium-sized	-	TRBV19	TRBJ1-2	CASSGGQGPLNYGYTF	TGTGCCAGTAGTGGGGGTCAGGGGCCCTTAAACTATGGCTACACCTTC
few	-	TRBV14	TRBJ2-6	CASSQGGVGANVLTF	TGTGCCAGCAGCCAAGGGGGAGTCGGGGCCAACGTCCTGACTTTC
few	-	TRBV5-1	TRBJ2-7	CASSNRGGGMEQYF	TGCGCCAGCAGCAACCGAGGAGGGGGTATGGAGCAGTACTTC
-	-	TRBV18	TRBJ1-1	CASSGSAQGEAFF	TGTGCCAGCTCGGGTTCGGCTCAGGGTGAAGCTTTCTTT
medium-sized	-	TRBV19	TRBJ2-1	CASSISWTGYIHEQFF	TGTGCCAGTAGTATCTCATGGACGGGGTACATACATGAGCAGTTCTTC
few	-	TRBV25-1	TRBJ2-7	CASTAQEGHEQYF	TGTGCCAGCACCGCCCAGGAGGGGCACGAGCAGTACTTC
few	-	TRBV13	TRBJ2-1	CASSFSINDNEQFF	TGTGCCAGCAGCTTCTCTATAAATGACAATGAGCAGTTCTTC
medium-sized	TRBD1	TRBV6-5	TRBJ1-2	CASSYYPGQGNDTF	TGTGCCAGCAGTTATTACCCGGGACAGGGAAATGACACCTTC
-	TRBD2	TRBV6-5	TRBJ2-3	CASSTGGGRTDTQYF	TGTGCCAGCAGTACGGGGGGGGGCCGGACAGATACGCAGTATTTT
-	TRBD2	TRBV9	TRBJ2-1	CASSLGLAGGNYNEQFF	TGTGCCAGCAGCCTCGGCCTAGCGGGAGGGAACTACAATGAGCAGTTCTTC